A selection of T cell receptor beta chains follows, all from one sample in a study of T cell repertoires in cytomegalovirus infection. For these TCRs, the target antigens are not known. MiXCR, applied by TCRdb to the reads, yields one record per CDR3 protein. Here the sample spans under 95,000 distinct CDR3 sequences, 40% to 50% being singletons. The specimen was CD8+ T cells from cultured PBMCs, collected from culture after CMV antigen stimulation. These receptors were collected from a human donor in good health (CMV status not recorded). Some clones in this sample may be carry-over from other donors' samples. Both conserved end residues are part of each CDR3. D genes are given only for firm matches. Clone size appears in some rows only: once, few, many, or a class for an expanded clone.

clone_size,d_call,v_call,j_call,cdr3_aa,cdr3_nt
-,-,TRBV7-4,TRBJ2-1,CATNLGLLAFGSYNEQFF,TGTGCCACCAATTTGGGCCTACTAGCTTTCGGGTCCTACAATGAGCAGTTCTTC
once,-,TRBV4-1,TRBJ1-3,CASSQRGESAGNTIYF,TGCGCCAGCAGCCAAAGAGGGGAATCAGCGGGAAACACCATATATTTT
-,-,TRBV7-8,TRBJ1-4,CASSLIGYEKLFF,TGTGCCAGCAGCTTAATAGGTTATGAAAAACTGTTTTTT
few,TRBD2,TRBV11-2,TRBJ2-7,CASSLAPGGDEQYF,TGTGCCAGCAGCTTAGCCCCGGGGGGAGACGAGCAGTACTTC
-,-,TRBV7-2,TRBJ2-5,CASSLDVPSPETQYF,TGTGCCAGCAGCTTAGACGTCCCAAGTCCGGAGACCCAGTACTTC
few,TRBD2,TRBV24-1,TRBJ2-1,CATSAGLAGESYNEQFF,TGTGCCACCAGTGCGGGACTAGCGGGAGAGTCCTACAATGAGCAGTTCTTC
-,TRBD2,TRBV7-9,TRBJ2-2,CAVLSGGQNTGELFF,TGTGCCGTACTTAGCGGGGGCCAGAACACCGGGGAGCTGTTTTTT
-,-,TRBV9,TRBJ1-2,CASNVAGRSGYTF,TGTGCCAGCAACGTAGCGGGCAGATCTGGCTACACCTTC
-,TRBD2,TRBV6-8,TRBJ2-3,CASKKREFTDTQYF,TGTGCCAGCAAAAAGCGGGAGTTTACAGATACGCAGTATTTT
few,-,TRBV7-3,TRBJ2-3,CASSPLGGQQDTQYF,TGTGCCAGCAGCCCTCTGGGGGGGCAACAAGATACGCAGTATTTT
-,TRBD2,TRBV12-3/TRBV12-4,TRBJ2-2,CASSLRPGGYTGELFF,TGTGCCAGCAGTTTAAGGCCGGGAGGATACACCGGGGAGCTGTTTTTT
-,TRBD1,TRBV7-4,TRBJ1-6,CASSAGTGGSPLHF,TGTGCCAGCAGTGCCGGGACAGGGGGTTCACCCCTCCACTTT
-,-,TRBV27,TRBJ1-2,CASSLRGMGLAAQANYGYAF,TGTGCCAGCAGTTTACGGGGGATGGGCCTTGCGGCACAGGCTAACTATGGCTACGCCTTC
-,-,TRBV10-2,TRBJ2-1,CASRDRPYNEQFF,TGCGCCAGCAGAGACAGACCCTACAATGAGCAGTTCTTC